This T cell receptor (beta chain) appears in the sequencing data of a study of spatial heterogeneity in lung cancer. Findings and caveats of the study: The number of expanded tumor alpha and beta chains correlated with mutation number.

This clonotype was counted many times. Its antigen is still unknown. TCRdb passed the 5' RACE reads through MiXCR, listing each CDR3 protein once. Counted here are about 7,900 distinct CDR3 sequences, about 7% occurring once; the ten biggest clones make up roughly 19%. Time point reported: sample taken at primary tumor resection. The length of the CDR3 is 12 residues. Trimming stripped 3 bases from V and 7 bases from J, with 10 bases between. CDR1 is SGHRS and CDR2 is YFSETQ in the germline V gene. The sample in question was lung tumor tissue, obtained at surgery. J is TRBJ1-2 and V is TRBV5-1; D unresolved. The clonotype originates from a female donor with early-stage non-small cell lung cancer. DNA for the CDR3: TGCGCCAGCAGCTCAGAGGGTCGTGGCTACACCTTC. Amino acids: CASSSEGRGYTF. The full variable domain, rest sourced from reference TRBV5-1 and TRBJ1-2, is KAGVTQTPRYLIKTRGQQVTLSCSPISGHRSVSWYQQTPGQGLQFLFEYFSETQRNKGNFPGRFSGRQFSNSRSEMNVSTLELGDSALYLCASSSEGRGYTFGSGTRLTVV.